The clone carrying this T cell receptor (beta chain) was seen a few times. Its cognate antigen is unknown. This specimen belongs to a study of T cell repertoires in cytomegalovirus infection. Germline CDR1 and CDR2: SGHNT and YYREEE (reference sequence). V trimming: 6 bases; J trimming: 3 bases; junction bases outside the gene matches: 7. The CDR3 runs 15 residues. TCRdb recomputed calls from the reads with MiXCR, one row per CDR3 protein. Seen here are a few hundred thousand distinct CDR3 sequences, more than 30% observed once, and the top ten hold roughly 16%. The material was cultured PBMCs, obtained from culture after CMV antigen stimulation. The TCR originated in a human donor in good health (CMV status not recorded). Some clones in this sample may be carry-over from other donors' samples. The chain couples TRBV5-4 to TRBJ2-3, with 10 bases lining up with TRBD2. The CDR3 DNA follows: TGTGCCAGCAAACCGGGACTAGCGCCTACAGATACGCAGTATTTT. Its protein is CASKPGLAPTDTQYF.